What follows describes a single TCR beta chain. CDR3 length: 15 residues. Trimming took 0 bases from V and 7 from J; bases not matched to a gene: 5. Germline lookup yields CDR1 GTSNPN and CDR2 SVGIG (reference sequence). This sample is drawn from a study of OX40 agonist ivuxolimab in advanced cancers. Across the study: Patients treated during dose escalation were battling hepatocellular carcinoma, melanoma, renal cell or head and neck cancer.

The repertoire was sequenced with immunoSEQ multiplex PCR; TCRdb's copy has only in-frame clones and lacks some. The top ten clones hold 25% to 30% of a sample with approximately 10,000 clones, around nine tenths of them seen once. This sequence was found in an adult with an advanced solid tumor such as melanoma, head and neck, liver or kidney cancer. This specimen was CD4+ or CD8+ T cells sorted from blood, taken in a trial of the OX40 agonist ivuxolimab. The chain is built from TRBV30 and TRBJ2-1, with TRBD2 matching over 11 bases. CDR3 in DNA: TGTGCCTGGAGTGTACTGGGACTAGCGGTTAATGAGCAGTTCTTC. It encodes CAWSVLGLAVNEQFF.